The 5 T cell receptor beta chains listed next were all sequenced from one sample in a study of T cell responses to AZD1222 COVID-19 vaccine. Using immunoSEQ multiplex PCR, the repertoire was profiled, and TCRdb retains in-frame clones only, with some absent. Of 66,000 or so clones listed, approximately 84% were seen once; the top ten hold roughly 17%. The source material was peripheral blood, sampled on day 0 of AZD1222 vaccination. Receptors originate from an adult in good health.

This clone has a handful of counts. In DNA form, the CDR3 reads TGTGCCAGCAGTGACGGGACAGCTAACTATGGCTACACCTTC. Protein: CASSDGTANYGYTF. V and J are TRBV6-4 and TRBJ1-2; 7 bases map to TRBD1. This CDR3 has 14 residues. The V segment lost 2 bases and the J segment 0 bases; nucleotides outside the gene matches: 0. Germline V gene sequence: CDR1 MRHNA, CDR2 SNTAGT.

The chain carries TRBV27 and TRBJ1-6; D remains unclear. Germline V gives CDR1 MNHEY, CDR2 SMNVEV (reference sequence). The CDR3 runs to 15 residues. V lost 5 bases to trimming and J lost 7 bases, with 15 bases between them. CDR3 in DNA: TGTGCCAGCAGTCCCTCGCTTGACGGGAATTCACCCCTCCACTTT. Its translation: CASSPSLDGNSPLHF.

This rearrangement joins TRBV30 to TRBJ1-2; D remains unclear. Germline V gene data show CDR1 as GTSNPN and CDR2 as SVGIG (reference sequence). The CDR3 runs to 13 residues. V was pared by 1 base and J by 4 bases, with 10 bases between. The CDR3 spells CAWSGSPFYGYTF. CDR3 nucleotides: TGTGCCTGGAGTGGGTCGCCTTTCTATGGCTACACCTTC.

J is TRBJ1-1 and V is TRBV25-1; D remains ambiguous. The V and J ends lost 3 bases and 10 bases respectively, with 9 bases between them. Germline V gene data show CDR1 as MGHDK and CDR2 as SYGVNS. The CDR3 covers 11 residues. The DNA of the CDR3 is TGTGCCAGCAGTGACGCCGGTCGAGCTTTCTTT. Encoded protein: CASSDAGRAFF. The whole variable domain, remainder taken from reference TRBV25-1 and TRBJ1-1, is EADIYQTPRYLVIGTGKKITLECSQTMGHDKMYWYQQDPGMELHLIHYSYGVNSTEKGDLSSESTVSRIRTEHFPLTLESARPSHTSQYLCASSDAGRAFFGQGTRLTVV.

The chain carries TRBV9 and TRBJ1-2; no clear D gene. Germline loops: CDR1 SGDLS, CDR2 YYNGEE. V was shortened by 0 bases and J by 5 bases, with 11 bases between the two germline ends. The CDR3 covers 14 residues. The CDR3 DNA reads as TGTGCCAGCAGCGTAGATCCCGCGGGGTATGGCTACACCTTC. Its protein is CASSVDPAGYGYTF.